The source of this TCR beta chain is a study of cytomegalovirus exposure and HLA in healthy donors. Assay: immunoSEQ multiplex PCR; the TCRdb copy retains only in-frame clones and omits some. The table shows roughly 200,000 clones, with roughly 86% occurring only once. The CDR3 consists of 12 residues. CDR1 MNHNY and CDR2 SVGAGI come from the germline V gene (reference sequence). Deletions cut 0 bases from V and 7 bases from J, with 3 bases between. Sequencing input: PBMCs. The sequence came from a man aged 25-40 years in good health and CMV-seropositive. The chain employs TRBV6-6 and TRBJ1-4; unclear D gene. In DNA, the CDR3 is TGTGCCAGCAGTTACTCTGGTGAAAAACTGTTTTTT. Protein sequence: CASSYSGEKLFF.